This record covers a single T cell receptor (beta chain). The CDR3 spans 14 residues. CDR1 and CDR2 from the germline V gene are SGHAT and FQNNGV. V gave up 8 bases and J gave up 2 bases, with 15 bases separating them. The data stem from a study of T cells in tuberculosis. Assay used: immunoSEQ multiplex PCR; TCRdb lists only in-frame clones, some missing. Of some 34,000 clones in the sample, approximately 97% were seen once. Sequenced input: PBMCs. V and J are TRBV11-2 and TRBJ2-5; tentative D call: TRBD2 (7 bases). The sequence was obtained from a donor aged 5 to 30 with latent tuberculosis or without tuberculosis infection. The CDR3 coding sequence is TGTGCCAGCTCCGTAAGGGGGGGGCAAGAGACCCAGTACTTC. Protein product: CASSVRGGQETQYF.